Listed below are T cell receptor beta chains from one sample, sequenced in a study of T cells expressing NK-cell markers. Reprocessing the 5' RACE reads, TCRdb reports a single entry for every CDR3 protein and omits DNA. Recorded for this sample: a few hundred thousand distinct CDR3 sequences. Input material: blood T cells: a sorted CD56 or NKG2C T cell subset, CD4+ or CD8+ T cells, or bulk PBMC T cells (not recorded which). The receptors originated from a man aged 18 to 69 in good health. Both conserved end residues are part of each CDR3.

TRBV28,15,TRBJ2-1,CASNQQGDGRNEQFF
TRBV6-1,17,TRBJ2-1,CASSDQGRGVLYNEQFF
TRBV7-9,14,TRBJ2-7,CASSGTTGYYEQYF
TRBV28,18,TRBJ2-4,CASSLFSVTSESKNIQYF
TRBV27,15,TRBJ2-2,CASSFNRGRTGELFF
TRBV7-2,16,TRBJ2-1,CASSLAGQQLTNEQFF
TRBV7-3,14,TRBJ2-5,CASSLTDRDETQYF
TRBV9,15,TRBJ2-2,CASSQIQSSTGELFF
TRBV6-1,15,TRBJ1-2,CASSPSRTDYYGYTF
TRBV27,13,TRBJ1-1,CASSFSGITEAFF
TRBV6-1,13,TRBJ2-7,CASSKYTGLEQYF
TRBV29-1,14,TRBJ1-2,CSVEAQQGGNGYTF
TRBV28,19,TRBJ1-5,CASSGLGLREALKNQPQHF
TRBV3-1,13,TRBJ2-5,CASSQDRRGTQYF
TRBV7-2,16,TRBJ2-5,CASSRQLAGSQETQYF
TRBV6-2/TRBV6-3,12,TRBJ1-5,CASSARRIPQHF
TRBV12-3/TRBV12-4,14,TRBJ2-2,CASRPQGRAGELFF
TRBV2,15,TRBJ2-3,CASKLAGGPKDTQYF
TRBV28,15,TRBJ2-7,CASGKPGHISYEQYF
TRBV6-5,17,TRBJ2-2,CASSYDRRALNTGELFF
TRBV7-2,15,TRBJ2-3,CASSPRVAGADTQYF
TRBV6-5,14,TRBJ1-3,CASSYKVPGNTIYF
TRBV20-1,19,TRBJ2-3,CSASPPPGSGGGAADTQYF
TRBV6-1,13,TRBJ2-2,CASSQTGNGELFF
TRBV5-1,14,TRBJ1-1,CASGSGTGKTEAFF
TRBV14,15,TRBJ2-3,CASSHRYRGPDTQYF
TRBV5-5,17,TRBJ2-5,CASSLILPSGGWSTQYF
TRBV7-9,12,TRBJ1-1,CASTPPTDEAFF
TRBV7-3,14,TRBJ2-3,CASSIGTAGDTQYF
TRBV14,17,TRBJ2-1,CASSDRSDRVAGNEQFF
TRBV6-1,16,TRBJ2-1,CASSEPGQRAYNEQFF
TRBV7-8,15,TRBJ2-7,CASNPEGDVSYEQYF
TRBV4-1,15,TRBJ2-7,CASSQVRGPWYEQYF
TRBV29-1,16,TRBJ2-3,CSVARTSGPSTDTQYF
TRBV18,13,TRBJ1-1,CASSIVTGEGAFF
TRBV12-3/TRBV12-4,15,TRBJ1-4,CASSSGQGTNEKLFF
TRBV6-1,14,TRBJ2-2,CASIVRGASGELFF
TRBV6-1,16,TRBJ1-3,CASRGTGQGAGNTIYF
TRBV6-1,13,TRBJ1-4,CASKGTSLEKLFF
TRBV19,14,TRBJ2-1,CASIGGAGVNEQFF